This T cell receptor beta chain came from a study of blood T cell repertoires in COVID-19. At the level of the study: The United States, Italy and Spain were the sources of the acute and convalescent COVID-19 samples. T cells, B-cell-depleted T cells, or PBMCs supplied cDNA or gDNA.

This clone was counted a single time. The CDR3 spans 16 residues. V was pared by 5 bases and J by 10 bases, with 23 bases between. The germline V gene encodes CDR1 MNHEY and CDR2 SMNVEV (reference sequence). In the original workflow: Amplified reference gene primers provided the basis for estimating nucleated cell counts. Libraries were prepared by immunoSEQ multiplex PCR; TCRdb keeps only in-frame clonotypes and omits some of them. The DNA gave D and trimming, while V, J and clone size come from that table. The sample contains about 340,000 clones, about nine tenths of which appear only once. The chain joins TRBV27 to TRBJ1-4; weak D call: TRBD1 (6 bases). This sequence originates from a woman in her seventies with COVID-19, enrolled during active disease. Sequenced sample: peripheral blood. CDR3 amino acids: CASSDTLTGYFGKLFF. The CDR3 coding sequence is TGTGCCAGCAGTGACACCCTCACAGGGTATTTCGGAAAACTGTTTTTT.